This T cell receptor (beta chain) emerged from a study of control samples from healthy donors and cancer patients. CDR3 length equals 12 residues. Germline CDR1 reads MDHEN; CDR2 reads SYDVKM. The ends were cut back, 2 bases at V and 5 bases at J, with 6 bases in the middle. TCRdb's table, derived via immunoSEQ multiplex PCR, lists solely in-frame clones and lacks some. The sample holds about 160,000 clones, approximately 94% seen once. The sequenced sample was PBMCs. The source is a man in his sixties with colorectal cancer. V and J are TRBV28 and TRBJ1-1; unclear D gene. The CDR3 DNA reads TGTGCCAGCAGTTTAGGGCGTACTGAAGCTTTCTTT. Its protein product is CASSLGRTEAFF. The variable domain in full, completed from reference TRBV28 and TRBJ1-1, reads DVKVTQSSRYLVKRTGEKVFLECVQDMDHENMFWYRQDPGLGLRLIYFSYDVKMKEKGDIPEGYSVSREKKERFSLILESASTNQTSMYLCASSLGRTEAFFGQGTRLTVV.